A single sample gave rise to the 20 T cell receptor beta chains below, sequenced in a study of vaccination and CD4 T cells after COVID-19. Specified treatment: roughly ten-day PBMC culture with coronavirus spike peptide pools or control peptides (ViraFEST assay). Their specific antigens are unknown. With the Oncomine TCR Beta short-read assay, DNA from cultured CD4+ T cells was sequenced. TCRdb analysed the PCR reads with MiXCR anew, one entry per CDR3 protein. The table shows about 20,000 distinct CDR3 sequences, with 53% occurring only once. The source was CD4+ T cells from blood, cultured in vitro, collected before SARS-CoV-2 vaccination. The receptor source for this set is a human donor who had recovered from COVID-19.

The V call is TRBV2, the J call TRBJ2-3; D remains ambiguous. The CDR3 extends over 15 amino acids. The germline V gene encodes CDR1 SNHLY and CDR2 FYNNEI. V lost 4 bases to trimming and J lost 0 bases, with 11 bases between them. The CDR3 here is CASSAGTLSTDTQYF. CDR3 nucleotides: TGTGCCAGCAGTGCGGGTACCCTAAGCACAGATACGCAGTATTTT. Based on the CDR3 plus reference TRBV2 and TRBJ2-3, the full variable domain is EPEVTQTPSHQVTQMGQEVILRCVPISNHLYFYWYRQILGQKVEFLVSFYNNEISEKSEIFDDQFSVERPDGSNFTLKIRSTKLEDSAMYFCASSAGTLSTDTQYFGPGTRLTVL.

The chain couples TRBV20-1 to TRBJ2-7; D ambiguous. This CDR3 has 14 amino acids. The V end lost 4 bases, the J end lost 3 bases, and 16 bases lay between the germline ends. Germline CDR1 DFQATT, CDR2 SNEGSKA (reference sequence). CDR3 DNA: TGCAGTGCTATTTTTGGGAACAGACTCTACGAGCAGTACTTC. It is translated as CSAIFGNRLYEQYF.

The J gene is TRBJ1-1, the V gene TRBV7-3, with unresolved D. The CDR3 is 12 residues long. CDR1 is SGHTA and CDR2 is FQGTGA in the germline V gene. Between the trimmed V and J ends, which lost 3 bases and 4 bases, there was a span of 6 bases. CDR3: CASSFFITEAFF. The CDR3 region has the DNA TGTGCCAGCAGCTTTTTCATCACTGAAGCTTTCTTT.

The CDR3 nucleotides read TGTGCCAGCAGTGACTCCAGCGCCGGGGAGCTGTTTTTT. Translating gives CASSDSSAGELFF. The chain employs TRBV6-4 and TRBJ2-2; D gene unclear. The CDR3 contains 13 residues. The germline V and J ends were trimmed by 0 bases and 6 bases, with 5 bases remaining between them. Germline values: CDR1 MRHNA, CDR2 SNTAGT.

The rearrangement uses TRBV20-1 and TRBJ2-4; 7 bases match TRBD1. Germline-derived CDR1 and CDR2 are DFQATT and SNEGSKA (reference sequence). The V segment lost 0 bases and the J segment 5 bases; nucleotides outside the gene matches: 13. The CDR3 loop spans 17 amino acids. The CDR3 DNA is TGCAGTGCTAGAGATTACGGCGTCCCCGGGACAGAAAACATTCAGTACTTC. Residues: CSARDYGVPGTENIQYF.

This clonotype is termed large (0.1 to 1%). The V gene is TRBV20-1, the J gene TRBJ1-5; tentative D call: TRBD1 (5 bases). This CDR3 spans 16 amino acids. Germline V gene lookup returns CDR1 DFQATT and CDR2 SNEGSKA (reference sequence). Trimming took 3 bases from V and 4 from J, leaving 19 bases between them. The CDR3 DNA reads TGCAGTGCTAGCACCGCGAGGGGCGTAGGGAATCAGCCCCAGCATTTT. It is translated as CSASTARGVGNQPQHF.

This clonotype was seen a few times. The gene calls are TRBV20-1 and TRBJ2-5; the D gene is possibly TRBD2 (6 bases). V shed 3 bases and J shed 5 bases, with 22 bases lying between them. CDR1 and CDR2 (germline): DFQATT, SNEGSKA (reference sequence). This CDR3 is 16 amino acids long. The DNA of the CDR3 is TGCAGTGCTAGGGGGGACTTCCCTGGTCTGTCGGAGACCCAGTACTTC. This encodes CSARGDFPGLSETQYF.

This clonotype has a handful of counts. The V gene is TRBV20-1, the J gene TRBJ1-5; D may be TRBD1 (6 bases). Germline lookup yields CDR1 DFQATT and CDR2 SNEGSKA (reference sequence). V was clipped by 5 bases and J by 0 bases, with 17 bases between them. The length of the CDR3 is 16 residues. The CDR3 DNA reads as TGCAGTGCTGGGGAAGGACAGATGTATAGCAATCAGCCCCAGCATTTT. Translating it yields CSAGEGQMYSNQPQHF.

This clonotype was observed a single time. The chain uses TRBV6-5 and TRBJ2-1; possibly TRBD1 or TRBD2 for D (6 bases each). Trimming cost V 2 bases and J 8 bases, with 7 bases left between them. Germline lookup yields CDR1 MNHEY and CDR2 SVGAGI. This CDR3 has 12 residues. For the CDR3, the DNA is TGTGCCAGCAGTTACAGGGGGGATGAGCAGTTCTTC. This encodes CASSYRGDEQFF.

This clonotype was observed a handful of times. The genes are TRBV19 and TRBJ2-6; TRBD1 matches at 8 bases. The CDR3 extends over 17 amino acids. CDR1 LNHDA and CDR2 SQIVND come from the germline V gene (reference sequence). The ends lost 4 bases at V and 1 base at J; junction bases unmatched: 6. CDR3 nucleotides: TGTGCCAGTAGTACAGGGGGCGGTAGGTCTGGGGCCAACGTCCTGACTTTC. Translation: CASSTGGGRSGANVLTF.

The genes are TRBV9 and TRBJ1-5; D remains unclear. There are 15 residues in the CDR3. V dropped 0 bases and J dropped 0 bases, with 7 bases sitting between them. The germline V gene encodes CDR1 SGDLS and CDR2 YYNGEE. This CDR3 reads CASSVEAVSNQPQHF. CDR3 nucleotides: TGTGCCAGCAGCGTAGAGGCAGTTAGCAATCAGCCCCAGCATTTT.

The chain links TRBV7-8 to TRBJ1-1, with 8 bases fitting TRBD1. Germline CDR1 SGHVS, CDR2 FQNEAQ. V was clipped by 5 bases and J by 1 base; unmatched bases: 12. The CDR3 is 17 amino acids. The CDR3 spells CASSRSRGLQRNTEAFF. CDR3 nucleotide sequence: TGTGCCAGCAGCCGTTCCAGGGGGCTCCAACGGAACACTGAAGCTTTCTTT.

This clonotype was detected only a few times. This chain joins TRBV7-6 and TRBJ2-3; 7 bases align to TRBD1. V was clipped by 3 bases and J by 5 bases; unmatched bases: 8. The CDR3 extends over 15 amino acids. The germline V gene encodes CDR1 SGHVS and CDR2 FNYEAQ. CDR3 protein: CASSLPRTGGDTQYF. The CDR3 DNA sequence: TGTGCCAGCAGCTTGCCCAGGACAGGAGGAGATACGCAGTATTTT.

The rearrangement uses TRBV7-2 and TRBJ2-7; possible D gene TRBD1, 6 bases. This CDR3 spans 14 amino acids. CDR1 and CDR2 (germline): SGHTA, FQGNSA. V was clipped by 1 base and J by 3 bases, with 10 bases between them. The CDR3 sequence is CASSLVRQVYEQYF. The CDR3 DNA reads TGTGCCAGCAGCTTAGTCCGACAGGTCTACGAGCAGTACTTC. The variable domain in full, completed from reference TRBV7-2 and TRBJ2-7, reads GAGVSQSPSNKVTEKGKDVELRCDPISGHTALYWYRQSLGQGLEFLIYFQGNSAPDKSGLPSDRFSAERTGGSVSTLTIQRTQQEDSAVYLCASSLVRQVYEQYFGPGTRLTVT.

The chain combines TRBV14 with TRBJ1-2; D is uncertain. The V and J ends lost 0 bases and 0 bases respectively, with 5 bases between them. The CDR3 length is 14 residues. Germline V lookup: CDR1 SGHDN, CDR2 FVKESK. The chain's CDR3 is CASSQDPTNYGYTF. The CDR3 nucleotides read TGTGCCAGCAGCCAAGATCCAACTAACTATGGCTACACCTTC.

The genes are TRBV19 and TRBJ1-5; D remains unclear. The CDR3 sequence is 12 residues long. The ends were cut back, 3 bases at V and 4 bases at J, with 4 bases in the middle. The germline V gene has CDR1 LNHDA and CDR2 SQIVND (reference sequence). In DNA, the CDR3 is TGTGCCAGTAGTATTCAGAATCAGCCCCAGCATTTT. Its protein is CASSIQNQPQHF.

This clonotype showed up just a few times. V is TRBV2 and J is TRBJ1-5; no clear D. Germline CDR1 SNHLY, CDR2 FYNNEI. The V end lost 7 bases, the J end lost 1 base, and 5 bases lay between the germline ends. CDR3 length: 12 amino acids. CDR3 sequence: CASKDSNQPQHF. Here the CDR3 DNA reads TGTGCCAGCAAGGACAGCAATCAGCCCCAGCATTTT.

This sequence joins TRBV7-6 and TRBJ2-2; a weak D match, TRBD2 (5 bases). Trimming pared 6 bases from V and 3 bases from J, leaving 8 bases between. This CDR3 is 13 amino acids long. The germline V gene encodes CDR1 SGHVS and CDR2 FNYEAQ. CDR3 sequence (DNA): TGTGCCAGCAGAGGAGGTCACACCGGGGAGCTGTTTTTT. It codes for CASRGGHTGELFF.

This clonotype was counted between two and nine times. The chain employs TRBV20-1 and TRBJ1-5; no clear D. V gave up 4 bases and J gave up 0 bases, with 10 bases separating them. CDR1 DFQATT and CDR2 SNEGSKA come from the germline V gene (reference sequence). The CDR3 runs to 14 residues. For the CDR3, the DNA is TGCAGTGCTACAAAAGGTTATAGCAATCAGCCCCAGCATTTT. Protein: CSATKGYSNQPQHF.

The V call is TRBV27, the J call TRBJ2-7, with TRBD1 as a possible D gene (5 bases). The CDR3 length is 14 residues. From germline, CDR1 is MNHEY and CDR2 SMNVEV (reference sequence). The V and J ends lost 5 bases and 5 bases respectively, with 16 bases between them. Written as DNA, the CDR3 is TGTGCCAGCAGTCTACGGACAAATCGGGACGAGCAGTACTTC. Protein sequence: CASSLRTNRDEQYF.